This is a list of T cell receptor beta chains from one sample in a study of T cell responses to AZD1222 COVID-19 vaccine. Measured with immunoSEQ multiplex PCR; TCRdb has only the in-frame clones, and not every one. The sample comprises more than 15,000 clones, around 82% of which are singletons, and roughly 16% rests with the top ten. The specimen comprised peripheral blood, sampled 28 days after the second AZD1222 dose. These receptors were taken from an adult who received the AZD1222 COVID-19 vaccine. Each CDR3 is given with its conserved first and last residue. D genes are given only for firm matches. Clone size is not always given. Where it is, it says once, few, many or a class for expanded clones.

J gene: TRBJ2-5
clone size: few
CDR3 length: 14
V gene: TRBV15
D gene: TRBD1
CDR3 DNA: TGTGCCACCAGCAAAGGGACAGGCCAAGAGACCCAGTACTTC
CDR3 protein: CATSKGTGQETQYF

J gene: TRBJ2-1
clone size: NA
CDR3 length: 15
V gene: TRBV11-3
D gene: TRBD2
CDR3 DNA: TGTGCCAGCAGCTCTACTAGCGGGAGGGCTGATGAGCAGTTCTTC
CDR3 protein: CASSSTSGRADEQFF

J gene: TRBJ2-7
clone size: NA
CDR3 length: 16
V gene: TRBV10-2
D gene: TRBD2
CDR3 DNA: TGCGCCAGCAAGGGACTAGCGGGAGCCAGCTCCTACGAGCAGTACTTC
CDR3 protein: CASKGLAGASSYEQYF

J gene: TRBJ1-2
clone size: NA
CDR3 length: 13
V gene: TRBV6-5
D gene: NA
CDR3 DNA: TGTGCCAGCGGATGGGAGCTAAACTATGGCTACACCTTC
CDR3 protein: CASGWELNYGYTF

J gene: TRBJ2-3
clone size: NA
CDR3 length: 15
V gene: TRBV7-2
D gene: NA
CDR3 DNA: TGTGCCAGCAGCGCCGGACTTCCCGGGACAGATACGCAGTATTTT
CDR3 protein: CASSAGLPGTDTQYF

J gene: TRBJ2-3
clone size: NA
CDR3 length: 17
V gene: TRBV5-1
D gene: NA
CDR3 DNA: TGCGCCAGCAGCTTGGTAGGGGACTTATCGGGCACAGATACACAGTATTTT
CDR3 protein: CASSLVGDLSGTDTQYF

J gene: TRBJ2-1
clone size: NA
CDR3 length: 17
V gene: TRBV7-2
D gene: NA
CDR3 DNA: TGTGCCAGCAGCCTCCAGAAAGGGGGAGGGGACGACAATGAGCAGTTCTTC
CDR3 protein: CASSLQKGGGDDNEQFF

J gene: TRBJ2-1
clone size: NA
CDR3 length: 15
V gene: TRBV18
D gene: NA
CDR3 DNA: TGTGCCAGCTCACCAAGGGTCAGACGGAACAATGAGCAGTTCTTC
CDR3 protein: CASSPRVRRNNEQFF

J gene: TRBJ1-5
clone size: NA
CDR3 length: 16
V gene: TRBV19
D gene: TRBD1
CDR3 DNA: TGTGCCAGTACCCAGGGGGGGGCCCCACATTTTCAGCCCCAGCATTTT
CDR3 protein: CASTQGGAPHFQPQHF

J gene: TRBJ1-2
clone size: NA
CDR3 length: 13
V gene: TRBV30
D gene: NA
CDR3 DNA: TGTGCCTGGAGTGTACGCCTTCGAGGAGGCTACACCTTC
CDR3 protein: CAWSVRLRGGYTF

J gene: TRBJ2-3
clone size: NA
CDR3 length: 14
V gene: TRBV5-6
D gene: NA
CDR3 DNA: TGTGCCAGCAGCTTGGGTGTTAGCACAGATACGCAGTATTTT
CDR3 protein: CASSLGVSTDTQYF

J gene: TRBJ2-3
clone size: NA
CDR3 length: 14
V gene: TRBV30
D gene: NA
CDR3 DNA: TGTGCCTGGACGCGGCAGGGTCTGACCGATACGCAGTATTTT
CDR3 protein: CAWTRQGLTDTQYF

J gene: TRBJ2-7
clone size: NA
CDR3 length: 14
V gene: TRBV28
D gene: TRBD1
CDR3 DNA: TGTGCCAGCAGGGAAAACAGGGGGGCCTACGAGCAGTACTTC
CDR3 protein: CASRENRGAYEQYF

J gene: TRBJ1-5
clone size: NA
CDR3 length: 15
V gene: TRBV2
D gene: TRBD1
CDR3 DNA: TGTGCCAGCAGCCAGAGACAGGGAACCCGTCAGCCCCAGCATTTT
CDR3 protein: CASSQRQGTRQPQHF

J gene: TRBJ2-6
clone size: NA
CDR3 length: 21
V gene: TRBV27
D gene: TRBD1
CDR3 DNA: TGTGCCAGCAGTTTATCGATAAACGGGCAGGGGGTTCTATCTGGGGCCAACGTCCTGACTTTC
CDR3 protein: CASSLSINGQGVLSGANVLTF

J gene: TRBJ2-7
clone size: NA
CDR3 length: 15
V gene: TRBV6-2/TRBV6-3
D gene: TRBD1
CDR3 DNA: TGTGCCAGCAGGCCTATATGGGACAGGGTCTACGAGCAGTACTTC
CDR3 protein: CASRPIWDRVYEQYF

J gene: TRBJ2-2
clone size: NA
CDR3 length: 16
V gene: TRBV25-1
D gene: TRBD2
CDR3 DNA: TGTGCCAGCAGACCGGGACTAGCGGGATCCACCGGGGAGCTGTTTTTT
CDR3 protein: CASRPGLAGSTGELFF

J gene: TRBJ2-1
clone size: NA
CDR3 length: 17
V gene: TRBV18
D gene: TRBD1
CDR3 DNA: TGTGCCAGCTCACCTCTTGACAGGGGGACCTCCTACAATGAGCAGTTCTTC
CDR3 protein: CASSPLDRGTSYNEQFF

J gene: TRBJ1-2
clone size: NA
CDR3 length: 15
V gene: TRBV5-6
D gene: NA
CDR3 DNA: TGTGCCAGCAGCTTGCCGGGGGGCGCGAGCTATGGCTACACCTTC
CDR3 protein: CASSLPGGASYGYTF

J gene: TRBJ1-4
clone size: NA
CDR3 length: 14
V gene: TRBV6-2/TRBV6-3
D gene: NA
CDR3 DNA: TGTGCCAGCAGTTACAGCGCAACTAATGAAAAACTGTTTTTT
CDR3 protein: CASSYSATNEKLFF

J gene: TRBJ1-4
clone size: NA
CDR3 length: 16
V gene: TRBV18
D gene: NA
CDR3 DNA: TGTGCCAGCTCACCGAGGAGAGCGGCGAGGGATGAAAAACTGTTTTTT
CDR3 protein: CASSPRRAARDEKLFF

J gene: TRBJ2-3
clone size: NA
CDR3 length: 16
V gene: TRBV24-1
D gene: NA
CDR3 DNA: TGTGCCACCAGTGAGTCGGGCACGGGACCCACAGATACGCAGTATTTT
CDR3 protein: CATSESGTGPTDTQYF

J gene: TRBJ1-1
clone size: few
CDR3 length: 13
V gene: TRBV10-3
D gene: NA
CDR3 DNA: TGTGCCATCAGTGAGTCAGGGTCCACTGAAGCTTTCTTT
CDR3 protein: CAISESGSTEAFF

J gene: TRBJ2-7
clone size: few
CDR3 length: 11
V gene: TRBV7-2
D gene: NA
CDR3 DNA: TGTGCCAGCAGCCTCTCCTACGAGCAGTACTTC
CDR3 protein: CASSLSYEQYF

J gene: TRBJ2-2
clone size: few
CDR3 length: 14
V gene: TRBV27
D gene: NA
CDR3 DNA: TGTGCCAGCAGCGGAATTGACAGAACCGGGGAGCTGTTTTTT
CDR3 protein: CASSGIDRTGELFF

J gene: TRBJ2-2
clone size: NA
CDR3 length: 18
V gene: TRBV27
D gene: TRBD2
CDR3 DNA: TGTGCCAGCACTGGACTAGCGGGAGGGCTCGCGAACACCGGGGAGCTGTTTTTT
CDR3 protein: CASTGLAGGLANTGELFF

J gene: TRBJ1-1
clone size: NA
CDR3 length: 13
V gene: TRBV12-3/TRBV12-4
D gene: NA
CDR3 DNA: TGTGCCAGCAGTTTAGGGTCTTCCACTGAAGCTTTCTTT
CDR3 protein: CASSLGSSTEAFF

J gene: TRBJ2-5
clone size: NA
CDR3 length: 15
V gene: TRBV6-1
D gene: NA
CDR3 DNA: TGTGCCAGCAGTGAAGTCTGGGGGGACCAAGAGACCCAGTACTTC
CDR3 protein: CASSEVWGDQETQYF

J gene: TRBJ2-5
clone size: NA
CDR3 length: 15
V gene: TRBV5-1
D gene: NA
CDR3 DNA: TGCGCCAGCAGCTTCGGCGCGGGACTTCAAGAGACCCAGTACTTC
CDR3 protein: CASSFGAGLQETQYF

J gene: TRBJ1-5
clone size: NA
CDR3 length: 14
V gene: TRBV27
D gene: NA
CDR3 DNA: TGTGCCAGCAGCCCGCGAGGGAGCAATCAGCCCCAGCATTTT
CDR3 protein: CASSPRGSNQPQHF

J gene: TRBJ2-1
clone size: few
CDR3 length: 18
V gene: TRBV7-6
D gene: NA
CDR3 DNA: TGTGCCAGCAGCTTAGCGTGGGAGCTAGGGAGGCAGAACAATGAGCAGTTCTTC
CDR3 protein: CASSLAWELGRQNNEQFF

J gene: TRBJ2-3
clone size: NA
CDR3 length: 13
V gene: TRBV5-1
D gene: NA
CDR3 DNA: TGCGCCAGCAGGTATCAGAGCACAGATACGCAGTATTTT
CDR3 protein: CASRYQSTDTQYF

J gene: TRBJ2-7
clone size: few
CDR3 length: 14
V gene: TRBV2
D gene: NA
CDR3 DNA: TGTGCCAGCAGTGTTAGCGGAGCCGCCTACGAGCAGTACTTC
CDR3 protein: CASSVSGAAYEQYF

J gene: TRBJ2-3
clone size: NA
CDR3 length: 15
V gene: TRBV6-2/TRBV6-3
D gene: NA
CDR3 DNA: TGTGCCAGCAGTTACCCCGCAGCTAGCACAGATACGCAGTATTTT
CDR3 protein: CASSYPAASTDTQYF

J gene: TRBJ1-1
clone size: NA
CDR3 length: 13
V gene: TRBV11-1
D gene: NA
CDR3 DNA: TGTGCCAGCAGCCCCGACAGGCATCGGGAAGCTTTCTTT
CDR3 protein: CASSPDRHREAFF

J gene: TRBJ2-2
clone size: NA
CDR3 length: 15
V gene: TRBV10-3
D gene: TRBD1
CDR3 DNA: TGTGCCATCAGTGATAAGGGGGCGCCCACCGGGGAGCTGTTTTTT
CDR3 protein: CAISDKGAPTGELFF

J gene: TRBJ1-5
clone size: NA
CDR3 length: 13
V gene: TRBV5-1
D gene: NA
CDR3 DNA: TGCGCCAGCAGCCGGGACAGCAATCAGCCCCAGCATTTT
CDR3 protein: CASSRDSNQPQHF

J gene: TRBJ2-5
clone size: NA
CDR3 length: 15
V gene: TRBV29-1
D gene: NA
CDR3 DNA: TGCAGCGTTGACTCGGACTTGGGGTACCAAGAGACCCAGTACTTC
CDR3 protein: CSVDSDLGYQETQYF

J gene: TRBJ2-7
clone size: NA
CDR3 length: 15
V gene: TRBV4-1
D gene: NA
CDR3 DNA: TGCGCCAGCAGCCTTTCCCGGGACACCTCCTACGAGCAGTACTTC
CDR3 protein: CASSLSRDTSYEQYF

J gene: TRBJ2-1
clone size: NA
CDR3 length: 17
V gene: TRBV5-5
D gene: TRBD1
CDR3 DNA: TGTGCCAGCAGCACATTTCCGGGACAGGGATCCTACAATGAGCAGTTCTTC
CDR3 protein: CASSTFPGQGSYNEQFF

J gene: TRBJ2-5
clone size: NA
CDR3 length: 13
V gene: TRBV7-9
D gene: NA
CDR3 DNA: TGTGCCAGCAGTCGGGACTTCCAAGAGACCCAGTACTTC
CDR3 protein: CASSRDFQETQYF

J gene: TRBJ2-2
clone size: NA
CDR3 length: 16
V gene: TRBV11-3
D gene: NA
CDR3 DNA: TGTGCCAGCAGCCCCAGGGGAGGGGGCAACACCGGGGAGCTGTTTTTT
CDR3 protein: CASSPRGGGNTGELFF

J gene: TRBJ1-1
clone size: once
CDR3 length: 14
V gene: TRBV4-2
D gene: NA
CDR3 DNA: TGTGCCAGCAGCCAAGAGGTTCAGGACACTGAAGCTTTCTTT
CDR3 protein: CASSQEVQDTEAFF

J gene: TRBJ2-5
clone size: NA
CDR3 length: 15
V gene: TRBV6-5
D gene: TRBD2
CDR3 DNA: TGTGCCAGCAACAGACTAGCGGGAGGCGGGGAGACCCAGTACTTC
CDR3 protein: CASNRLAGGGETQYF

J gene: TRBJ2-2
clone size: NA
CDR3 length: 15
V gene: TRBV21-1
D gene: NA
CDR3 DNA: TGTGCCAGCAGCCGCGACAGGGGGCAGATCGGGGAGCTGTTTTTT
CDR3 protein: CASSRDRGQIGELFF

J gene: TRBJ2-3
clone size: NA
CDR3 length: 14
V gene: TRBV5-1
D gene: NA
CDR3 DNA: TGCGCCAGCAGCTTGGGCACTAGCACAGATACGCAGTATTTT
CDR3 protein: CASSLGTSTDTQYF

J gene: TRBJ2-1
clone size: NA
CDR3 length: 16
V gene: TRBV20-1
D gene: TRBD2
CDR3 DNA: TGCAGTGCTAGTCCTGATAGCGGGAGGGCCGCCAATGAGCAGTTCTTC
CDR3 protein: CSASPDSGRAANEQFF

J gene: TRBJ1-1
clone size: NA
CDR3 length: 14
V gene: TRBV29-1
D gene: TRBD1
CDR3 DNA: TGCAGCGTAGACAGGGGGCTGGGAAACACTGAAGCTTTCTTT
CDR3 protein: CSVDRGLGNTEAFF

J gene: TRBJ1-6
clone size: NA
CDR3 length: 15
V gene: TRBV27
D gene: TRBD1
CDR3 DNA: TGTGCCAGCAGTTTAGTCGACAGGGGGAATTCACCCCTCCACTTT
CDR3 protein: CASSLVDRGNSPLHF

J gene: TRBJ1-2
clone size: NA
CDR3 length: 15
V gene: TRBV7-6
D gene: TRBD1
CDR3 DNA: TGTGCCAGCAGCCCCGGACAGGGACCCAACTATGGCTACACCTTC
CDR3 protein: CASSPGQGPNYGYTF

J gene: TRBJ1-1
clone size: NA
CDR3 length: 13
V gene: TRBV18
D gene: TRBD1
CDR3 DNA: TGTGCCAGCTCACGGACAGGGGACACTGAAGCTTTCTTT
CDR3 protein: CASSRTGDTEAFF

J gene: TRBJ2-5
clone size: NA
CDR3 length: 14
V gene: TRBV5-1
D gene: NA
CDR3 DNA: TGCGCCAGCAGCTTCGGGGGCCCCGGGGAGACCCAGTACTTC
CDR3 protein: CASSFGGPGETQYF

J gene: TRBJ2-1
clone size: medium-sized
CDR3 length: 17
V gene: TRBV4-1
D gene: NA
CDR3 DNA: TGCGCCAGCAGCCCAACCCCAGGGGTAAGGTCCTACAATGAGCAGTTCTTC
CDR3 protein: CASSPTPGVRSYNEQFF

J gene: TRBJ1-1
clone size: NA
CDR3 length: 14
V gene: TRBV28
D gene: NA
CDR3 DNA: TGTGCCAGCAGCCCCCCGACAGGACGGACTGAAGCTTTCTTT
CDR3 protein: CASSPPTGRTEAFF

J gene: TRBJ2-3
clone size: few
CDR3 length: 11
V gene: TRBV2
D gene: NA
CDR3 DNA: TGTGCCAGCAGTGGGGGCTATACGCAGTATTTT
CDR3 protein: CASSGGYTQYF

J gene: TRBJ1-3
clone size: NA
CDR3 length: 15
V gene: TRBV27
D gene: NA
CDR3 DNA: TGTGCCAGCAGTCCATATTCAGGGGTGGGAAACACCATATATTTT
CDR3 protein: CASSPYSGVGNTIYF